The rows below give T cell receptor beta chains drawn from one sample of a study of blood T cells in healthy people across ages. TCRdb recomputed calls from the 5' RACE reads with MiXCR, one row per CDR3 protein. The table records 1.5 million to 2 million distinct CDR3 sequences, 28% of them present only once. Sequenced sample: blood. These receptors came from a woman in her twenties or thirties in good health. CDR3s include the opening cysteine and the closing phenylalanine or tryptophan. D genes are given only for firm matches. The size entry is marked missing in some rows and otherwise reads once, few, many or a size class.

v_call	j_call	clone_size	d_call	cdr3_aa	cdr3_nt
TRBV12-3/TRBV12-4	TRBJ2-1	few	TRBD1	CASSEGQGAANEQFF	TGTGCCAGCAGTGAGGGACAGGGGGCGGCCAATGAGCAGTTCTTC
TRBV4-1	TRBJ1-2	few	.	CASRNLGGGGYTF	TGCGCCAGCAGGAACTTAGGCGGGGGAGGCTACACCTTC
TRBV20-1	TRBJ1-6	many	TRBD1	CSARGLDRGRNSPLHF	TGCAGTGCTAGAGGACTCGACAGGGGGCGTAATTCACCCCTCCACTTT
TRBV7-2	TRBJ2-5	few	.	CASSRAGVQETQYF	TGTGCCAGCTCCAGGGCCGGGGTCCAAGAGACCCAGTACTTC
TRBV7-2	TRBJ2-7	many	TRBD2	CASSMGLALYEQYF	TGTGCCAGCAGCATGGGACTAGCCCTGTACGAGCAGTACTTC
TRBV28	TRBJ1-5	.	.	CASRLLGGQPQHF	TGTGCCAGCAGACTCCTTGGAGGGCAGCCCCAGCATTTT
TRBV12-3/TRBV12-4	TRBJ2-3	.	TRBD1	CASRPGTGLFYTDTQYF	TGTGCCAGCAGGCCCGGGACAGGGCTTTTTTACACAGATACGCAGTATTTT
TRBV20-1	TRBJ2-5	many	.	CSASWQGETQYF	TGCAGTGCTAGCTGGCAGGGAGAGACCCAGTACTTC
TRBV4-1	TRBJ1-6	few	.	CASRLVSDNSPLHF	TGCGCCAGCAGACTGGTTTCGGATAATTCACCCCTCCACTTT
TRBV18	TRBJ2-5	.	.	CASLKTDGQETQYF	TGTGCCAGCTTAAAGACAGACGGTCAAGAGACCCAGTACTTC
TRBV7-9	TRBJ2-3	.	TRBD2	CASSLEGTSDGGDTQYF	TGTGCCAGCAGCTTAGAAGGGACTAGCGATGGCGGAGATACGCAGTATTTT
TRBV10-3	TRBJ2-7	.	.	CAISDSSTYSYEQYF	TGTGCCATCAGTGATTCCTCGACGTACTCCTACGAGCAGTACTTC
TRBV6-6	TRBJ2-7	.	TRBD2	CASSYYGLAGRLDEQYF	TGTGCCAGCAGTTACTATGGACTAGCGGGAAGGCTGGACGAGCAGTACTTC
TRBV7-9	TRBJ1-1	.	TRBD1	CASRPPTGESNTEAFF	TGTGCCAGCAGACCCCCCACAGGGGAGTCTAACACTGAAGCTTTCTTT
TRBV20-1	TRBJ2-5	few	TRBD1	CSARDWDSQETQYF	TGCAGTGCTAGAGACTGGGACAGCCAAGAGACCCAGTACTTC
TRBV20-1	TRBJ2-7	many	.	CSGQGYSSEQYF	TGCAGCGGTCAGGGTTATTCTAGCGAGCAGTACTTC
TRBV5-6	TRBJ2-5	.	.	CAGSADTQQETQYF	TGTGCCGGCAGTGCGGACACCCAGCAAGAGACCCAGTACTTC
TRBV6-1	TRBJ1-2	few	TRBD1	CASREGTGGYGYTF	TGTGCCAGCAGGGAAGGGACAGGGGGCTATGGCTACACCTTC
TRBV7-9	TRBJ1-5	.	.	CASSSGSYLRNQPQHF	TGTGCCAGCAGCTCAGGGTCCTACCTCCGGAATCAGCCCCAGCATTTT
TRBV7-2	TRBJ2-5	few	.	CASSPWTDRATQYF	TGTGCCAGCAGCCCGTGGACGGATAGGGCGACCCAGTACTTC
TRBV7-2	TRBJ2-4	.	.	CASSPGSTGIQYF	TGTGCCAGCAGCCCGGGGTCAACAGGGATTCAGTACTTC
TRBV9	TRBJ2-2	.	.	CASSVDPGGELFF	TGTGCCAGCAGCGTAGATCCGGGCGGGGAGCTGTTTTTT
TRBV12-3/TRBV12-4	TRBJ2-7	.	.	CASSYDYYEQYF	TGTGCCAGCAGCTATGACTATTACGAGCAGTACTTC
TRBV6-6	TRBJ1-2	few	.	CASSYWGRGYTF	TGTGCCAGCAGTTACTGGGGTAGGGGCTACACCTTC
TRBV12-5	TRBJ2-4	.	.	CASGSGLTYNEQYF	TGTGCTAGTGGCTCTGGACTAACCTACAATGAGCAGTACTTC
TRBV6-5	TRBJ1-4	.	.	CASFLPVEKRFF	TGTGCCAGCTTCCTCCCCGTTGAAAAACGGTTTTTT
TRBV29-1	TRBJ2-3	many	TRBD2	CSVPSGSTTDTQYF	TGCAGCGTTCCTAGCGGCTCTACGACAGATACGCAGTATTTT
TRBV12-3/TRBV12-4	TRBJ2-7	many	.	CASSAVGVTYEQYF	TGTGCCAGCAGTGCCGTGGGGGTCACCTACGAGCAGTACTTC